This TCR beta chain originates from a study of T-cell memory formation after mild COVID-19. About this clonotype itself: Its cognate antigen is unknown.

Each CDR3 protein is one row after TCRdb ran MiXCR on the 5' RACE reads. The data contain about 410,000 distinct CDR3 sequences, under 20% of them seen just once; the ten biggest clones take up roughly a fifth. Study findings and constraints: The SARS-CoV-2 specificity of second-wave clones reaching peak at day 37 remained unverified. Later expanders leaned CD4+, whereas day 15 to 85 contracting clones were balanced CD4/CD8. Several responding clones turned up in pre-infection memory, indicating that cross-reactive memory may have taken part.

V lost 6 bases and J 13 bases, leaving 13 bases between the germline ends. This CDR3 comprises 11 residues. The V and J genes are TRBV12-3 or TRBV12-4 and TRBJ2-4; D perhaps matches TRBD1 (5 bases). The sequenced sample was PBMCs or a T cell subset sorted from them (not recorded which). This sequence was found in a man aged 18 to 29 who had mild COVID-19 (a few samples of this study predate the infection). Cell type and time point are not known. In nucleotides, the CDR3 is TGTGCCAGCAGCCCGCAGGGCCTACAGTACTTC. It specifies CASSPQGLQYF.